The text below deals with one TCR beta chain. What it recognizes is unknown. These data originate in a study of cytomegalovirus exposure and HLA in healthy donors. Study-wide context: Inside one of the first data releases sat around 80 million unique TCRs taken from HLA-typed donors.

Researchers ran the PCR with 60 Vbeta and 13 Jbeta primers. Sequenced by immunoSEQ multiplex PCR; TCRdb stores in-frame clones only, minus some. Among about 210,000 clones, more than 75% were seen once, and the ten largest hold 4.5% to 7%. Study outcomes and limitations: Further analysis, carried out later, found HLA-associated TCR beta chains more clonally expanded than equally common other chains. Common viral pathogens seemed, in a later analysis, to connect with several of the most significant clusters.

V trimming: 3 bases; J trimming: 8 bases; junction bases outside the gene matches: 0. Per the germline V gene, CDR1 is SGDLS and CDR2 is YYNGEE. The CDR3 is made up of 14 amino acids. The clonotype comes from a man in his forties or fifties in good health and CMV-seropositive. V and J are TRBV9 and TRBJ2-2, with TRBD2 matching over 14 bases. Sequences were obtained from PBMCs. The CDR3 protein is CASSGTSGRGELFF. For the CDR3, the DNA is TGTGCCAGCAGCGGGACTAGCGGGAGGGGGGAGCTGTTTTTT. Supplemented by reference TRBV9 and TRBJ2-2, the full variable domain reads DSGVTQTPKHLITATGQRVTLRCSPRSGDLSVYWYQQSLDQGLQFLIQYYNGEERAKGNILERFSAQQFPDLHSELNLSSLELGDSALYFCASSGTSGRGELFFGEGSRLTVL.